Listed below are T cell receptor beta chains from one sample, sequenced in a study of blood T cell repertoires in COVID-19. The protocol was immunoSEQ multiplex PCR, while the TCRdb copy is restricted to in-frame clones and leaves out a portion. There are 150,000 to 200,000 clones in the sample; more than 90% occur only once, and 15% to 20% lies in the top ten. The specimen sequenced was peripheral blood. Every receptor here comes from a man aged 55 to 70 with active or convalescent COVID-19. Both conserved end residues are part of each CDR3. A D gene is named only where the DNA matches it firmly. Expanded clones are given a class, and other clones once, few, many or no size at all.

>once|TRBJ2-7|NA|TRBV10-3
TGTGCCATCAGAGCCCACGACAGCTACGAGCAGTACTTC
CAIRAHDSYEQYF
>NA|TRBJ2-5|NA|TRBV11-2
TGTGCCAGCAGCTTAGCTGTCCACTCTGAAGAGACCCAGTACTTC
CASSLAVHSEETQYF
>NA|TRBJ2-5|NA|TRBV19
TGTGCCAGCGCACAGGGCCAAGAGACCCAGTACTTC
CASAQGQETQYF
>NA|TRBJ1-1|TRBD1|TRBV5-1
TGCGCCAGCAGATCCGGGACAGGGGTTCCTGAAGCTTTCTTT
CASRSGTGVPEAFF
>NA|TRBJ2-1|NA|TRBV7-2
TGTGCCAGCAGCTTAAAAGGAGGGAATTCCTACAATGAGCAGTTCTTC
CASSLKGGNSYNEQFF
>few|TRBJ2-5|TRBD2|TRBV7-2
TGTGCCAGCAACCACGGCGGAGCGGGGGCTTTTGAAGAGACCCAGTACTTC
CASNHGGAGAFEETQYF
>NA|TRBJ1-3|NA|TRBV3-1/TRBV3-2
TGTGCCAGCAGCCTTCAAATCTACTCTGGAAACACCATATATTTT
CASSLQIYSGNTIYF
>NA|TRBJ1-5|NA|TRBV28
TGTGCCGGAAAGCCGGGACAAGGTCTTTTGAGCAATCAGCCCCAGCATTTT
CAGKPGQGLLSNQPQHF
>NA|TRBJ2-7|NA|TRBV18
TGTGCCAGCTCACCACCTTCGACACTCCGTCCTATCGAGCAGTACTTC
CASSPPSTLRPIEQYF
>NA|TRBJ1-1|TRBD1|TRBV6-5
TGTGCCAGCAGTTATTCGGGACAGGGACCACTTGAAGCTTTCTTT
CASSYSGQGPLEAFF
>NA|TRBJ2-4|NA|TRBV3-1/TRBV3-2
TGTGCCAGCAGCCAATCTGCCCAGGGTCGGGACATTCAGTACTTC
CASSQSAQGRDIQYF
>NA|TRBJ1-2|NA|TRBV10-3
TGTGCCATCAGTCCCCAGGCAGGCGAGTATGGCTACACCTTC
CAISPQAGEYGYTF
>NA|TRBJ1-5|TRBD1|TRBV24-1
TGTGCCACCAGTGACGGGACAGAGGGGCAGCCCCAGCATTTT
CATSDGTEGQPQHF
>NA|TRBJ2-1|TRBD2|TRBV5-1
TGCGCCAGCAGCTTGGCCGTAGCGGGAGGCAATGAGCAGTTCTTC
CASSLAVAGGNEQFF
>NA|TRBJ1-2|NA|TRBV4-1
TGCGCCAGCAGCCACCTAGACAGGACCGATGGCTACACCTTC
CASSHLDRTDGYTF
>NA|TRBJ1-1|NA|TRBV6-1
TGTGCCAGCAGTGATAGGGCAGCAGGGGACACTGAAGCTTTCTTT
CASSDRAAGDTEAFF
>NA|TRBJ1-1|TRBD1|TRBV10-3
TGTGCCTCGAAGAGACAGGGGGCATTAGGAGCTGAAGCTTTCTTT
CASKRQGALGAEAFF
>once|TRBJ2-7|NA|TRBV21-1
TGTGCCAGCAGCTCAAGACAAGACGAGCAGTACTTC
CASSSRQDEQYF
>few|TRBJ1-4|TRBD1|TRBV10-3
TGTGCCATCAGCGGCAGGGGGTTACCTGAAAAACTGTTTTTT
CAISGRGLPEKLFF
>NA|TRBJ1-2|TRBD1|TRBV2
TGTGCCAGCACACCGGGACAGGGCTACTATGGCTACACCTTC
CASTPGQGYYGYTF
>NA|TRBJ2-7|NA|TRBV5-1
TGCGCCAGCAGCTTGACAGGCTCCTACGAGCAGTACTTC
CASSLTGSYEQYF
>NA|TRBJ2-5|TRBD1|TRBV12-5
TGTGCTAGCCTCCGGGACAGGGGGACGGAGACCCAGTACTTC
CASLRDRGTETQYF
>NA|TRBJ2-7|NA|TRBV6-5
TGTGCCAGCATGTCCGGGGTCACCTACGAGCAGTACTTC
CASMSGVTYEQYF
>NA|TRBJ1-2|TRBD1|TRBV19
TGTGCCAGTAGTATAGATCGCCGGACAGGGATGACATATGGCTACACCTTC
CASSIDRRTGMTYGYTF
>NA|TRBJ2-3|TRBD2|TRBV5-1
TGCGCCAGCAGCGGTAGCGGGGGGGACACAGATACGCAGTATTTT
CASSGSGGDTDTQYF
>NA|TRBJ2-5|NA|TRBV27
TGTGCCAGCAGTCCAACGAGGGAGACCCAGTACTTC
CASSPTRETQYF
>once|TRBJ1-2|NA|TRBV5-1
TGCGCCAGCACGGGGTCTAACTATGGCTACACCTTC
CASTGSNYGYTF
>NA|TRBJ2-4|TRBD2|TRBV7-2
TGTGCCAGCAGCCTAACTCGGACTAGCGGGAAAAACATTCAGTACTTC
CASSLTRTSGKNIQYF
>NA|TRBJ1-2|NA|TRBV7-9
TGTGCCAGCAGCTCCGTTAATACTAACTATGGCTACACCTTC
CASSSVNTNYGYTF
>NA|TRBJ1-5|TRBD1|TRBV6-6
TGTGCCAGCAGGGACAGGACCGATCAGCCCCAGCATTTT
CASRDRTDQPQHF
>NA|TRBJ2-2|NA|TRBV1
TGCACCAGCAGCGAAGACAGAGTAGCGGGGGGGCCGAGCACCGGGGAGCTGTTTTTT
CTSSEDRVAGGPSTGELFF
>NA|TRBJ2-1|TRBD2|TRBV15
TGTGCCACCACCAGTCAGCGGGACCTCTACAATGAGCAGTTCTTC
CATTSQRDLYNEQFF
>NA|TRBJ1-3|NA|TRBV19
TGTGCCAGCTGGGGAGGGTTTGGGAACACCATATATTTT
CASWGGFGNTIYF
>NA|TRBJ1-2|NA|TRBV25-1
TGTGCCAGCAGTGCAATGTTCAGGGGAAGATACTATGGCTACACCTTC
CASSAMFRGRYYGYTF
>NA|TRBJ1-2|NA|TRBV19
TGTGCCAGTAGTATAGGTCCGGGCTACACCTTC
CASSIGPGYTF
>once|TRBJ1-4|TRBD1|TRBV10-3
TGTGCCATCTCCGGGACAGGGGGCAATGAAAAACTGTTTTTT
CAISGTGGNEKLFF
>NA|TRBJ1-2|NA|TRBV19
TGTGCCAGTAGTAAGGAGAGGTATGGCTACACCTTC
CASSKERYGYTF
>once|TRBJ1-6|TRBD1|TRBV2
TGTGCCAGCAGGGGACAGGGGCCAAGCTCCTATAATTCACCCCTCCACTTT
CASRGQGPSSYNSPLHF
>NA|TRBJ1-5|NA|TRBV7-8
TGTGCCAGCAGCTTAGCCCAGGGGCTCCAGCCCCAGCATTTT
CASSLAQGLQPQHF
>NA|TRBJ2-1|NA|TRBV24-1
TGTGCCACCAGTGACCCCTCGGGCAGGGGACACAATGAGCAGTTCTTC
CATSDPSGRGHNEQFF
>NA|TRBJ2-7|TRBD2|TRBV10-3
TGTGCCACCAGGGTTGCGGGGGATATCTACGAGCAGTACTTC
CATRVAGDIYEQYF
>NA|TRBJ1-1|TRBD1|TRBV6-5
TGTGCCAGCAGTAGAACGGGACAGTTGAACACTGAAGCTTTCTTT
CASSRTGQLNTEAFF